These T cell receptor beta chains were read from a single sample in a study of T cell changes during pregnancy in multiple sclerosis. Sequencing was performed with immunoSEQ multiplex PCR; in TCRdb, only in-frame clones are kept and a portion is missing. This sample has approximately 100,000 clones, with 90% to 95% found just once. Sequenced material: peripheral blood, taken before pregnancy. These receptors all stem from a female donor with multiple sclerosis, enrolled in a pregnancy study. CDR3s include the opening cysteine and the closing phenylalanine or tryptophan. D genes are given only for firm matches. Size is omitted from some rows. Given values are once, few, many or a class for expanded clones.

>-|-|TRBJ1-2|18|TRBV4-2
TGTGCCAGCAGCCAAGATGGGCCGGGGGGGGCAGTACGAAGTGGCTACACCTTC
CASSQDGPGGAVRSGYTF
>-|-|TRBJ2-2|15|TRBV27
TGTGCCAGCAGTTGGAGGCAGTTGCACACCGGGGAGCTGTTTTTT
CASSWRQLHTGELFF
>TRBD2|-|TRBJ2-5|16|TRBV5-6
TGTGCCAGCAGCCCTAATAGCGGGAGGGCCGGAGAGACCCAGTACTTC
CASSPNSGRAGETQYF
>-|once|TRBJ1-4|16|TRBV28
TGTGCCAGCAGCCCTGGGGGGGTCGCAACTAATGAAAAACTGTTTTTT
CASSPGGVATNEKLFF
>TRBD1|-|TRBJ2-7|14|TRBV6-5
TGTGCCAGCAGCTGGGGACAGAAGACCTACGAGCAGTACTTC
CASSWGQKTYEQYF
>TRBD1|-|TRBJ1-5|17|TRBV7-8
TGTGCCAGCAGCAAGGACAGGGCGGGAGATCGCAATCAGCCCCAGCATTTT
CASSKDRAGDRNQPQHF
>-|-|TRBJ2-3|15|TRBV5-1
TGCGCCAGCAGCTTTGGTCCAACTAGCACAGATACGCAGTATTTT
CASSFGPTSTDTQYF
>-|-|TRBJ2-1|15|TRBV11-3
TGTGCCAGCAGCTTAGACGGAGCAAGTGACAATGAGCAGTTCTTC
CASSLDGASDNEQFF
>-|-|TRBJ1-3|12|TRBV6-1
TGTGCCAGCAGTGATGGCCGAAACACCATATATTTT
CASSDGRNTIYF
>-|once|TRBJ1-1|15|TRBV11-2
TGTGCCAGCAGCCCTTATACAGGAATGAACACTGAAGCTTTCTTT
CASSPYTGMNTEAFF
>-|-|TRBJ2-4|15|TRBV7-3
TGTGCCAGCAGCCCACAGGTCTCTTCCAAAAACATTCAGTACTTC
CASSPQVSSKNIQYF
>-|-|TRBJ1-1|14|TRBV15
TGTGCCACCAGCAGAGATCGCGGGTATAGTGAAGCTTTCTTT
CATSRDRGYSEAFF
>TRBD1|-|TRBJ2-3|13|TRBV6-5
TGTGCCAGCAGGACAGGGAGCACAGATACGCAGTATTTT
CASRTGSTDTQYF
>TRBD2|-|TRBJ2-1|15|TRBV5-4
TGTGCCAGCAGCACATGGACTAGCGGGAGGAATGAGCAGTTCTTC
CASSTWTSGRNEQFF
>TRBD1|-|TRBJ2-5|13|TRBV29-1
TGCAGCGTTGAAGGGGACAGCCAAGAGACCCAGTACTTC
CSVEGDSQETQYF
>TRBD1|-|TRBJ1-1|16|TRBV13
TGTGCCAGCAGCTCCCTTATGACAGGGCCGAACACTGAAGCTTTCTTT
CASSSLMTGPNTEAFF
>-|-|TRBJ1-4|15|TRBV19
TGTGCCAGCAACACAGGGTCAGGGGCTAATGAAAAACTGTTTTTT
CASNTGSGANEKLFF
>-|-|TRBJ2-7|14|TRBV2
TGTGCCAGCAGTGCTCTGCCTAGAACGGGGGAGCAGTACTTC
CASSALPRTGEQYF
>TRBD2|-|TRBJ2-1|16|TRBV28
TGTGCCAGCAGTTTGGGACTAGCGGGAGGCAACAATGAGCAGTTCTTC
CASSLGLAGGNNEQFF
>-|-|TRBJ2-5|13|TRBV30
TGTGCCTGGAGTATGAGGGTTCGAGAGACCCAGTACTTC
CAWSMRVRETQYF
>TRBD1|-|TRBJ2-7|14|TRBV4-1
TGCGCCAGCAGCCCCGGGACAGGGGCGTACGAGCAGTACTTC
CASSPGTGAYEQYF
>TRBD2|-|TRBJ2-3|16|TRBV5-4
TGTGCCAGCAGCCTCCAGCGGGAGAGGAACACAGATACGCAGTATTTT
CASSLQRERNTDTQYF
>TRBD2|-|TRBJ2-5|14|TRBV7-7
TGTGCCAGCAGCTTAAGCGGGAGGCCAGAGACCCAGTACTTC
CASSLSGRPETQYF
>TRBD2|-|TRBJ2-3|18|TRBV19
TGTGCCAGTAGTAGCCGGACTAGCGGGAGCGGGGGGACAGATACGCAGTATTTT
CASSSRTSGSGGTDTQYF
>-|-|TRBJ1-2|12|TRBV19
TGTGCCAGTAGTACAGGGGTCTGGGGCTACACCTTC
CASSTGVWGYTF
>TRBD2|once|TRBJ2-7|14|TRBV7-2
TGTGCCAGCAGCTTCCACGGGAGGAAGGAGGAGCAGTACTTC
CASSFHGRKEEQYF
>-|-|TRBJ2-5|16|TRBV4-1
TGCGCCAGCAGCCAAGATGACCAGGGTAGGCGAGAGACCCAGTACTTC
CASSQDDQGRRETQYF
>-|-|TRBJ2-3|13|TRBV28
TGTGCCAGCAGTAAAACAGACACAGATACGCAGTATTTT
CASSKTDTDTQYF
>TRBD2|once|TRBJ2-6|17|TRBV5-1
TGCGCCAGCAGCTTGATGCGGGGGGTTCAGGGGGCCAACGTCCTGACTTTC
CASSLMRGVQGANVLTF
>-|once|TRBJ2-1|16|TRBV6-1
TGTGCCAGCAGTGAAGCTAGGATGGGGCCCTACAATGAGCAGTTCTTC
CASSEARMGPYNEQFF
>TRBD1|-|TRBJ2-5|12|TRBV2
TGTGCCAGCAAGGACAGGAGAGAGACCCAGTACTTC
CASKDRRETQYF
>-|-|TRBJ1-1|15|TRBV9
TGTGCCAGCAGCGTGGGGGGGTCGCGAAACACTGAAGCTTTCTTT
CASSVGGSRNTEAFF
>-|-|TRBJ1-1|15|TRBV6-5
TGTGCCAGCAGTTATCGGTCCGTCAAGAACACTGAAGCTTTCTTT
CASSYRSVKNTEAFF
>-|-|TRBJ2-1|16|TRBV6-5
TGTGCCAGCAGTTACAAGCGGACGAGCTCCTACAATGAGCAGTTCTTC
CASSYKRTSSYNEQFF
>TRBD1|-|TRBJ1-1|16|TRBV5-1
TGCGCCAGCAAATGGGGGCTAGAGAACAGGGGTTCTGAAGCTTTCTTT
CASKWGLENRGSEAFF
>TRBD2|-|TRBJ2-7|13|TRBV6-1
TGTGCCAGCAGTGTAACTAGCGACTACGAGCAGTACTTC
CASSVTSDYEQYF
>-|-|TRBJ1-1|12|TRBV4-3
TGCGCCAGCAGCCAAGGGGCGACTGAAGCTTTCTTT
CASSQGATEAFF
>TRBD1|-|TRBJ1-1|16|TRBV11-2
TGTGCCAGCAGGAGGACAGGAGAGGGTGCGGAATCCCAAGCTTTCTTT
CASRRTGEGAESQAFF
>TRBD1|-|TRBJ1-5|14|TRBV6-5
TGTGCCAGCAGACGGACAGGGAACAATCAGCCCCAGCATTTT
CASRRTGNNQPQHF
>-|-|TRBJ1-3|15|TRBV4-1
TGCGCCAGCAGCCAGGACATTAGCTCTGGAAACACCATATATTTT
CASSQDISSGNTIYF
>TRBD1|-|TRBJ1-1|14|TRBV2
TGTGCCAGGAGGGGGACAGGGGGCCCCACTGAAGCTTTCTTT
CARRGTGGPTEAFF
>-|-|TRBJ1-1|16|TRBV5-6
TGTGCCAGCAGCTTGGGCGGCCCTCTCCTGAGCACTGAAGCTTTCTTT
CASSLGGPLLSTEAFF
>TRBD1|-|TRBJ1-1|12|TRBV5-1
TGCGCCAGCAACAGGGGCGGCACTGAAGCTTTCTTT
CASNRGGTEAFF
>-|-|TRBJ2-2|15|TRBV7-3
TGTGCCAGCAGCTTAATGGGAGTGGGTACCGGGGAGCTGTTTTTT
CASSLMGVGTGELFF
>-|-|TRBJ2-2|18|TRBV11-2
TGTGCCAGCAGCCTAACGTGGCTAATTCCACTAAACACCGGGGAGCTGTTTTTT
CASSLTWLIPLNTGELFF
>-|-|TRBJ2-7|14|TRBV2
TGTGCCAGCAGTGTTCGCCTGGCCTCCTACGAGCAGTACTTC
CASSVRLASYEQYF
>TRBD1|many|TRBJ2-7|16|TRBV4-3
TGCGCCAGCAGCCAAGACCCGGGACAGGGAAGGTACGAGCAGTACTTC
CASSQDPGQGRYEQYF
>-|-|TRBJ2-4|17|TRBV18
TGTGCCAGCTCACCCGAGCGAGTCACCTTAGCCAAAAACATTCAGTACTTC
CASSPERVTLAKNIQYF
>TRBD1|-|TRBJ1-2|15|TRBV5-1
TGCGCCAGCAGCCCCGAGGGACAGGGGTACTATGGCTACACCTTC
CASSPEGQGYYGYTF
>-|-|TRBJ2-4|18|TRBV11-2
TGTGCCAGCAGCCTCAGTCCAGTCACGAATCTAGCCAAAAACATTCAGTACTTC
CASSLSPVTNLAKNIQYF
>TRBD2|-|TRBJ2-7|14|TRBV9
TGTGCCAGCAGCGCCGGGACTAGCCTCTACGAGCAGTACTTC
CASSAGTSLYEQYF
>-|-|TRBJ1-1|17|TRBV18
TGTGCCAGCTCACCACAGGTTGGAGGACGGATTGGAACTGAAGCTTTCTTT
CASSPQVGGRIGTEAFF
>TRBD2|-|TRBJ2-3|15|TRBV5-1
TGCGCCAGCACCATGGGAGGGCGCGACACAGATACGCAGTATTTT
CASTMGGRDTDTQYF
>-|-|TRBJ2-7|15|TRBV27
TGTGCCAGCAGTTCGATCAGTACAGGGTCCTACGAGCAGTACTTC
CASSSISTGSYEQYF
>TRBD1|-|TRBJ2-1|13|TRBV19
TGTGCCAGTAGGGACAGGTTCTACAATGAGCAGTTCTTC
CASRDRFYNEQFF
>TRBD1|few|TRBJ1-2|13|TRBV2
TGTGCCAGCAGGGAGGACAGGGGCGGCGGCTACACCTTC
CASREDRGGGYTF
>TRBD1|-|TRBJ1-1|15|TRBV4-2
TGTGCCAGCAGCCAGGGCTCTGGGGACAGGTCTGAAGCTTTCTTT
CASSQGSGDRSEAFF